This T cell receptor beta chain appears in the sequencing data of a study of spatial heterogeneity in lung cancer. The time point here: blood at routine non-recurrence follow-up after resection. From tumor, nontumor lung or frozen PBMC, whole RNA was taken unsorted for sequencing. TCRdb ran MiXCR on the 5' RACE reads and lists one entry per CDR3 protein. This sample has fewer than 60,000 distinct CDR3 sequences, with about 7.4% found just once. The CDR3 contains 15 residues. Germline loops: CDR1 SEHNR, CDR2 FQNEAQ (reference sequence). Trimming cost V 3 bases and J 2 bases; bases outside gene matches: 7. This clonotype was seen ten or more times.

The receptor was isolated from a female donor with early-stage non-small cell lung cancer. This chain joins TRBV7-9 and TRBJ2-7, with 7 bases that match TRBD1. The specimen comprised PBMCs, sampled at follow-up. CDR3 residues: CASSFGQALTYEQYF. Here the CDR3 DNA reads TGTGCCAGCAGCTTCGGACAGGCTCTCACCTACGAGCAGTACTTC. Combining the CDR3 with reference TRBV7-9 and TRBJ2-7 gives the whole variable domain DTGVSQNPRHKITKRGQNVTFRCDPISEHNRLYWYRQTLGQGPEFLTYFQNEAQLEKSRLLSDRFSAERPKGSFSTLEIQRTEQGDSAMYLCASSFGQALTYEQYFGPGTRLTVT.